This T cell receptor (beta chain) was recovered during a study of blood T cell repertoires in COVID-19. Study details: Whether acute or convalescent, the COVID-19 samples came from the United States, Italy and Spain. T cells, B-cell-depleted T cells, or PBMCs provided the cDNA or gDNA that served as material.

Methods used by the authors: Scientists estimated how many nucleated cells there were by amplifying reference gene primers. Clones were sequenced by immunoSEQ multiplex PCR, and TCRdb holds only the in-frame ones, with some missing. Clone size and the V and J calls come from that table; the DNA yielded D and trimming. The table has more than 85,000 clones, about four fifths seen once; the top ten hold 30% to 45%. V was pared by 4 bases and J by 4 bases, with 8 bases between. Looked up from germline, CDR1 is SQVTM and CDR2 is ANQGSEA. The CDR3 loop spans 12 amino acids. This sequence originates from an elderly man with acute or convalescent COVID-19. The sequenced sample was peripheral blood. The chain combines TRBV29-1 with TRBJ1-3; D call uncertain. The CDR3 coding sequence is TGCAGCGTTGCTGTTGCGGGAAACACCATATATTTT. Its translation: CSVAVAGNTIYF.